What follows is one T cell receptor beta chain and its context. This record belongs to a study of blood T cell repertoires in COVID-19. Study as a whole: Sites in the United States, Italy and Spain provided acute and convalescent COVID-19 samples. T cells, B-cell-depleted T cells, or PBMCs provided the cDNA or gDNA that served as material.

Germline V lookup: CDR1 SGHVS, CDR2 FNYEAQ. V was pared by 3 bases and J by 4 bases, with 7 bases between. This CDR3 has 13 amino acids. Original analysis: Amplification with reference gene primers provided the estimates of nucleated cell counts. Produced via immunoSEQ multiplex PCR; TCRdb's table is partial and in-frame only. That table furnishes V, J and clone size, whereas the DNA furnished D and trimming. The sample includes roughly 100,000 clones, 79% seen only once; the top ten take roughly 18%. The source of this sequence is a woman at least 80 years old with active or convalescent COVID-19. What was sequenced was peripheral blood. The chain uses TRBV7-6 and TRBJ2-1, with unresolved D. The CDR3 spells CASSLARYNEQFF. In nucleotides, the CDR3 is TGTGCCAGCAGCTTGGCCAGATACAATGAGCAGTTCTTC. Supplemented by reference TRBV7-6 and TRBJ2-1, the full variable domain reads GAGVSQSPRYKVTKRGQDVALRCDPISGHVSLYWYRQALGQGPEFLTYFNYEAQQDKSGLPNDRFSAERPEGSISTLTIQRTEQRDSAMYRCASSLARYNEQFFGPGTRLTVL.